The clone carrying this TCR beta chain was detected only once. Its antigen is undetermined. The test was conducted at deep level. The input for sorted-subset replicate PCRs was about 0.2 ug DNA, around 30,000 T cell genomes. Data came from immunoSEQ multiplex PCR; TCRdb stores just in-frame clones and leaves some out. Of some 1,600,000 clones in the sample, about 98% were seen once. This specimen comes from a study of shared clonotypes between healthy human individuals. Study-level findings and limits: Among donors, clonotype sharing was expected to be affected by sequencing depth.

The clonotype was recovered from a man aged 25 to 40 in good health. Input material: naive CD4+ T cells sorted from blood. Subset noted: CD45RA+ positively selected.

The CDR3 DNA follows: TGCGCCAGCAGGGGGACTACCCTAAGCTACGAGCAGTACTTC. Protein product: CASRGTTLSYEQYF. The rearrangement links TRBV10-2 to TRBJ2-7, with 7 bases identical to TRBD2. V trimming: 6 bases; J trimming: 3 bases; junction bases outside the gene matches: 8. The CDR3 sequence is 14 residues long. The germline V gene has CDR1 WSHSY and CDR2 SAAADI.